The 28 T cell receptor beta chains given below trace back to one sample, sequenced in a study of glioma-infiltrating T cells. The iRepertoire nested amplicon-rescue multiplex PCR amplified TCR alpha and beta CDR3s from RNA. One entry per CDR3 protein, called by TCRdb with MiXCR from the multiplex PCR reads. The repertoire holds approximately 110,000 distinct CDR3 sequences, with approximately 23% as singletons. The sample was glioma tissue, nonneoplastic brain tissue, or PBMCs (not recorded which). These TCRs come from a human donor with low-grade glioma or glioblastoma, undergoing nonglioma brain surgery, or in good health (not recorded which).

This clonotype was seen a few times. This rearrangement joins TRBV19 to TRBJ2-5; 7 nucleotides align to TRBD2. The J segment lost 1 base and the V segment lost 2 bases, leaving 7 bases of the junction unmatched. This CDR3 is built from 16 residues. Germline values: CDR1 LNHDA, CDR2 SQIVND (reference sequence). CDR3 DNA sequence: TGTGCCAGTAGTATATACGCGACTAGCATCCAAGAGACCCAGTACTTC. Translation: CASSIYATSIQETQYF.

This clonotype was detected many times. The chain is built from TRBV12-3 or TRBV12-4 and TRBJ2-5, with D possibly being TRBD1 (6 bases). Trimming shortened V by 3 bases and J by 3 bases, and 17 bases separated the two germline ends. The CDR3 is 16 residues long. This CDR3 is CASSFLSIRGEETQYF. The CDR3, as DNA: TGTGCCAGCAGTTTCCTCTCTATCAGGGGAGAAGAGACCCAGTACTTC.

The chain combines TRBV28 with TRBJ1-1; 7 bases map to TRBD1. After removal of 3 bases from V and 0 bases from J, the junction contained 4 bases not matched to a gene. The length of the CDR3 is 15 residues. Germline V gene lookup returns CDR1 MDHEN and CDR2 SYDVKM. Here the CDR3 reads CASSLSGTVNTEAFF. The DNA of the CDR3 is TGTGCCAGCAGTTTGTCCGGGACAGTGAACACTGAAGCTTTCTTT.

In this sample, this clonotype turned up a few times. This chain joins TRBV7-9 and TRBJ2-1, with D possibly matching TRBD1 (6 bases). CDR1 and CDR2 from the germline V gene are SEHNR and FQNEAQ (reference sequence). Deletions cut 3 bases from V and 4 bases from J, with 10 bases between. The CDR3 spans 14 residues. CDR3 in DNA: TGTGCCAGCAGCTTTGAGGGGGTTTACAATGAGCAGTTCTTC. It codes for CASSFEGVYNEQFF.

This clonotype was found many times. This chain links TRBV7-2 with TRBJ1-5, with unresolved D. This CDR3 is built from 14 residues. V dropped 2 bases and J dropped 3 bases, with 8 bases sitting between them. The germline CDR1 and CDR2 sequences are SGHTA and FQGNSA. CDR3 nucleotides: TGTGCCAGCAGCTTATGGGGTCTCAATCAGCCCCAGCATTTT. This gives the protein CASSLWGLNQPQHF.

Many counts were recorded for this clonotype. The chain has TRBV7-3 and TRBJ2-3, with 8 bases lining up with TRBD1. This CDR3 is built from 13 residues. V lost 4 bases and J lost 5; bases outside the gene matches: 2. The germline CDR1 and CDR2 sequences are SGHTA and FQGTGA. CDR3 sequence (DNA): TGTGCCAGCAGCTCGACAGGGGTAGATACGCAGTATTTT. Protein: CASSSTGVDTQYF.

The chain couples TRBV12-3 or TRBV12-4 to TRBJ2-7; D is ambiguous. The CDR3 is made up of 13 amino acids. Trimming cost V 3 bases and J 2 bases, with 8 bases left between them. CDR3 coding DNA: TGTGCCAGCAGTTTTCACCCTGCCTACGAGCAGTACTTC. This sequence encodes CASSFHPAYEQYF.

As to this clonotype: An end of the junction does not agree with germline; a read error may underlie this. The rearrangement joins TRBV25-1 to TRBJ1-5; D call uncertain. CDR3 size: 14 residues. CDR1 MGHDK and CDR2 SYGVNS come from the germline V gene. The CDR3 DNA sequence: TGTGCCAGCGGTGGTCCACTTGGCAATCAGCCCAAGCATTTT. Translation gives CASGGPLGNQPKHF.

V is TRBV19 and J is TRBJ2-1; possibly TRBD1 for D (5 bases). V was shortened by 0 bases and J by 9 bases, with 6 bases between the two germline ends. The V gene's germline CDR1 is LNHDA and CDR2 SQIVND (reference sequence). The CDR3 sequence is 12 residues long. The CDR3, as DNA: TGTGCCAGTAGTATAGAAAGGGGTGAGCAGTTCTTC. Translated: CASSIERGEQFF.

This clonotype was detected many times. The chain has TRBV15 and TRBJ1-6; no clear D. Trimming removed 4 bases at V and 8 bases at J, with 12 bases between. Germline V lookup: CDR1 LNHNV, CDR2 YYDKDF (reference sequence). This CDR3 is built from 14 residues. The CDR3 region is CATSISVGDSPLHF. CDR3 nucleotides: TGTGCCACCAGCATCTCGGTAGGAGATTCACCCCTCCACTTT. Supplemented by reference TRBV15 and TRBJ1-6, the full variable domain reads DAMVIQNPRYQVTQFGKPVTLSCSQTLNHNVMYWYQQKSSQAPKLLFHYYDKDFNNEADTPDNFQSRRPNTSFCFLDIRSPGLGDTAMYLCATSISVGDSPLHFGNGTRLTVT.

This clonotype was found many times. This CDR3 is CAIRGTSEGSYEQYF. In nucleotides, the CDR3 is TGTGCCATCAGGGGAACTAGCGAAGGAAGCTACGAGCAGTACTTC. The chain uses TRBV10-3 and TRBJ2-7; 7 nucleotides line up with TRBD2. V lost 6 bases to trimming and J lost 3 bases; unmatched junction nucleotides: 11. The CDR3 runs to 15 residues. Germline CDR1 and CDR2: ENHRY and SYGVKD.

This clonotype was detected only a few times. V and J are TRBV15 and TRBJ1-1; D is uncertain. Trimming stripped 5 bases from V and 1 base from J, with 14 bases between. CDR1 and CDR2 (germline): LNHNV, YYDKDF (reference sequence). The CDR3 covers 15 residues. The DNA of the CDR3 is TGTGCCACCAGCCGCCCAAAGAAGGGGAACACTGAAGCTTTCTTT. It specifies CATSRPKKGNTEAFF.

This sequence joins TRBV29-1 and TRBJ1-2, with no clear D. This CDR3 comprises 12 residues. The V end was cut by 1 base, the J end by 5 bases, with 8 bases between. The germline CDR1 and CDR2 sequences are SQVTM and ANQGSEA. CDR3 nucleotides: TGCAGCGTTGAAGCCCGGCTGTATGGCTACACCTTC. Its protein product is CSVEARLYGYTF.

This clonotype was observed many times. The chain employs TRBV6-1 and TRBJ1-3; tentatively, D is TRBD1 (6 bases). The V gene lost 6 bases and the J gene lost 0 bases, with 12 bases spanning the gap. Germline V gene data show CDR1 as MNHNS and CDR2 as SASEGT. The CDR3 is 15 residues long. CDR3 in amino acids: CASSSDSDSGNTIYF. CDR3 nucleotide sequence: TGTGCCAGCAGCTCGGACAGCGACTCTGGAAACACCATATATTTT.

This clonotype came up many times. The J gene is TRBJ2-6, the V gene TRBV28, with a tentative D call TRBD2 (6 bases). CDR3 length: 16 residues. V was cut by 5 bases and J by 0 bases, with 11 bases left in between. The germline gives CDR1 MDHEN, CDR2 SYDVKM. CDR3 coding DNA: TGTGCCAGCAGTGACGGCGGGAACTCTGGGGCCAACGTCCTGACTTTC. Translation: CASSDGGNSGANVLTF.

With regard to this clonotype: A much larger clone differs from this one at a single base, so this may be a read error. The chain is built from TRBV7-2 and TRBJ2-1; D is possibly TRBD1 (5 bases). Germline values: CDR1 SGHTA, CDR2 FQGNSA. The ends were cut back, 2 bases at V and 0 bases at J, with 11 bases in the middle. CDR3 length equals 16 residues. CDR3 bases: TGTGCCAGCAGCTTATATACAGGCAGCTCCTACAATGAGCAGTTCTTC. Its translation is CASSLYTGSSYNEQFF.

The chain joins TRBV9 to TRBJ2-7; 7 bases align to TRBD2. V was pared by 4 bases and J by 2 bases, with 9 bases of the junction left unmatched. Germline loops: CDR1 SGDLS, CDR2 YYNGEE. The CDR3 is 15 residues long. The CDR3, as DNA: TGTGCCAGCAGCCCAGGACTAGGAGACACCTACGAGCAGTACTTC. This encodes CASSPGLGDTYEQYF. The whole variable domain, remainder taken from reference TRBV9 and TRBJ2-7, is DSGVTQTPKHLITATGQRVTLRCSPRSGDLSVYWYQQSLDQGLQFLIQYYNGEERAKGNILERFSAQQFPDLHSELNLSSLELGDSALYFCASSPGLGDTYEQYFGPGTRLTVT.

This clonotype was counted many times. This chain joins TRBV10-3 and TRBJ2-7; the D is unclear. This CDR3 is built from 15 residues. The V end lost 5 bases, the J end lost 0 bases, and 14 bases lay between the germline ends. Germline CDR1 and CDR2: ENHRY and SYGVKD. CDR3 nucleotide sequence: TGTGCCATCAGTCCTGGACCCTGGAACTCCTACGAGCAGTACTTC. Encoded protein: CAISPGPWNSYEQYF.

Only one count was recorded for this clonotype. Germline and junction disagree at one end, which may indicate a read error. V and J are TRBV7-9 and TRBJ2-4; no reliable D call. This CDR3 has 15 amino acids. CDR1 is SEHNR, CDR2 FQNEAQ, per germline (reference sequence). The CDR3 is CASSRRGSQTNIQHF. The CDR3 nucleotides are TGTGCCAGCAGCCGTCGTGGAAGTCAAACGAACATTCAGCACTTC.

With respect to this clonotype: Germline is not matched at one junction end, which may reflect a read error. The CDR3 DNA sequence: TGTGCCGGCAGCTCCACCGGGCTAGGTCTCGATGAGCAGTTCTTC. Its protein is CAGSSTGLGLDEQFF. The chain combines TRBV7-9 with TRBJ2-1; D ambiguous. This CDR3 is 15 amino acids long. Germline loops: CDR1 SEHNR, CDR2 FQNEAQ (reference sequence).

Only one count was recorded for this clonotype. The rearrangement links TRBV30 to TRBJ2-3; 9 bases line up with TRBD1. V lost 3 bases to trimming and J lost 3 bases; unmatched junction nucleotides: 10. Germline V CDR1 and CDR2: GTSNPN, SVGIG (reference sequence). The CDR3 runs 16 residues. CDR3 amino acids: CAWSFKGQGRTDTQYF. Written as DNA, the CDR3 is TGTGCCTGGAGCTTCAAGGGACAGGGAAGAACAGATACGCAGTATTTT.

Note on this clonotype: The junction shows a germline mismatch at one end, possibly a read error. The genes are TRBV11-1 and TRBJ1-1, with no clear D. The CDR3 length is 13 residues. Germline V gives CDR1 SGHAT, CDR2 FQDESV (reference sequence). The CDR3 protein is CASSLEGNTEALF. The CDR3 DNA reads TGTGCCAGCAGCTTAGAAGGAAACACTGAAGCTCTCTTT.

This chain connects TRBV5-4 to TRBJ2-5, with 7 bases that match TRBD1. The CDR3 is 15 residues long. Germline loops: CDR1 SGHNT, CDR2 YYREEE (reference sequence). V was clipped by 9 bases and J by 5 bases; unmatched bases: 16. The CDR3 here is CATSDDREGAETQYF. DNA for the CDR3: TGTGCCACCTCAGACGACAGGGAAGGGGCGGAGACCCAGTACTTC.

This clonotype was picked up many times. The CDR3 reads CASSSLLGGGPYNEQFF. The CDR3, as DNA: TGTGCCAGCAGTTCACTCCTAGGGGGCGGTCCCTACAATGAGCAGTTCTTC. The chain uses TRBV6-1 and TRBJ2-1, with TRBD1 matching over 7 bases. With V trimmed by 5 bases and J by 2 bases, 12 bases remained unmatched. The CDR3 consists of 17 residues. Germline V gene lookup returns CDR1 MNHNS and CDR2 SASEGT.

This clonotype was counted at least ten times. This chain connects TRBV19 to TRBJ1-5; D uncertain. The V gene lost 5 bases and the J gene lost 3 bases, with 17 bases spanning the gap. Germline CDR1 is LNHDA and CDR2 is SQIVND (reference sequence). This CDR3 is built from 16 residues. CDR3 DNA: TGTGCCAGTAGTCCAGGCGCCCTTGAGGCCAATCAGCCCCAGCATTTT. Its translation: CASSPGALEANQPQHF.

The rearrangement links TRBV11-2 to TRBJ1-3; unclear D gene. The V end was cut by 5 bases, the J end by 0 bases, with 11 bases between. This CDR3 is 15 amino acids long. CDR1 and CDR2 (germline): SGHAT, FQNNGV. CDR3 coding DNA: TGTGCCAGCAGCCTCGCCCTCGGCTCTGGAAACACCATATATTTT. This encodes CASSLALGSGNTIYF.

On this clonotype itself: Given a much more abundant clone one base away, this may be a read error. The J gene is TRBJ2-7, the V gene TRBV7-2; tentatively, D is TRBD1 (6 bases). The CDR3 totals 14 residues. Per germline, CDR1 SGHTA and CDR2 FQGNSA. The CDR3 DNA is TGTGCCAGCGGCTTCCAGGGGTTTACCTACGAGCAGTACTTC. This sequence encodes CASGFQGFTYEQYF.

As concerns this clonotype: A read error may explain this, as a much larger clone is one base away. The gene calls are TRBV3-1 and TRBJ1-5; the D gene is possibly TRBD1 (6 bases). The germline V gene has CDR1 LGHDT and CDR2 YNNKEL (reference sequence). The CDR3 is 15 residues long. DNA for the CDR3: TGTGCCAGCAGCCAGCTCGGGGGGGGCAATCAGCACCAGCATTTT. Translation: CASSQLGGGNQHQHF.